Shown below are 3 T cell receptor beta chains from a single sample sequenced in a study of T-cell reconstitution after alpha-beta-depleted transplantation in children. TCRbeta library preparation incorporated unique molecular identifiers. TCRdb itself ran the PCR reads through MiXCR, one entry per CDR3 protein. Of 250,000 to 400,000 distinct CDR3 sequences detected, roughly 25% appear once; the ten largest clones hold 11%. The source was PBMCs, mostly from graft donor cells, collected 180 days after TCRalphabeta/CD19-depleted stem cell transplant. Receptors were obtained from a male patient younger than 18 who had a stem cell transplant for acute lymphoblastic leukemia, so the T cells may come from the graft donor.

This clonotype was counted a few times. V usage is TRBV27 and J usage is TRBJ2-1; D call uncertain. Trimming shortened V by 5 bases and J by 0 bases, and 14 bases separated the two germline ends. This CDR3 comprises 16 residues. Germline V gene data show CDR1 as MNHEY and CDR2 as SMNVEV (reference sequence). The CDR3 loop reads CASSGPGRSSYNEQFF. The CDR3 region has the DNA TGTGCCAGCAGTGGTCCTGGCCGGAGCTCCTACAATGAGCAGTTCTTC.

This chain uses TRBV7-6 with TRBJ2-7, with 7 bases identical to TRBD1. The germline gives CDR1 SGHVS, CDR2 FNYEAQ. This CDR3 comprises 14 residues. V shed 5 bases, J shed 3 bases, and the junction held 7 bases outside the gene matches. The CDR3 spells CASSPQTGHYEQYF. DNA for the CDR3: TGTGCCAGCAGCCCCCAGACAGGGCACTACGAGCAGTACTTC.

The table lists this clonotype with a few counts. The genes are TRBV9 and TRBJ2-1; TRBD2 matches at 11 bases. Trimming cost V 3 bases and J 2 bases; bases outside gene matches: 1. The CDR3 is 15 amino acids. From germline, CDR1 is SGDLS and CDR2 YYNGEE. Here the CDR3 reads CASSAGLAAYNEQFF. The CDR3 bases are TGTGCCAGCAGCGCGGGACTAGCGGCCTACAATGAGCAGTTCTTC.